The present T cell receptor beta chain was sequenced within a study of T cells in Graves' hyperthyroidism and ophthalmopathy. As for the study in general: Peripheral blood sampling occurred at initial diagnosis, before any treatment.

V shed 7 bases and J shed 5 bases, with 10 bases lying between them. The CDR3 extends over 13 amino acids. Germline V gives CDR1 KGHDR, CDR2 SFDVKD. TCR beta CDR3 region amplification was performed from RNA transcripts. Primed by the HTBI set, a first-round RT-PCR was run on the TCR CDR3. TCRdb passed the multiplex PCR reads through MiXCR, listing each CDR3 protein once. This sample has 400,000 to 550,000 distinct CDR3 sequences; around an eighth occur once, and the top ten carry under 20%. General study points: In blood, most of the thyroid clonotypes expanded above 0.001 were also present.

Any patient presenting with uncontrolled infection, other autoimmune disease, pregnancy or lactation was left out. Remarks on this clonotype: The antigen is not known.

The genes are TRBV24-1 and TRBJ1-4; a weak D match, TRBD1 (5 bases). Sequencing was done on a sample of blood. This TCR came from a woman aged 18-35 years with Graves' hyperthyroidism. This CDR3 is CATRRGENEKLFF. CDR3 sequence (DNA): TGTGCCACCAGGAGGGGAGAGAATGAAAAACTGTTTTTT.